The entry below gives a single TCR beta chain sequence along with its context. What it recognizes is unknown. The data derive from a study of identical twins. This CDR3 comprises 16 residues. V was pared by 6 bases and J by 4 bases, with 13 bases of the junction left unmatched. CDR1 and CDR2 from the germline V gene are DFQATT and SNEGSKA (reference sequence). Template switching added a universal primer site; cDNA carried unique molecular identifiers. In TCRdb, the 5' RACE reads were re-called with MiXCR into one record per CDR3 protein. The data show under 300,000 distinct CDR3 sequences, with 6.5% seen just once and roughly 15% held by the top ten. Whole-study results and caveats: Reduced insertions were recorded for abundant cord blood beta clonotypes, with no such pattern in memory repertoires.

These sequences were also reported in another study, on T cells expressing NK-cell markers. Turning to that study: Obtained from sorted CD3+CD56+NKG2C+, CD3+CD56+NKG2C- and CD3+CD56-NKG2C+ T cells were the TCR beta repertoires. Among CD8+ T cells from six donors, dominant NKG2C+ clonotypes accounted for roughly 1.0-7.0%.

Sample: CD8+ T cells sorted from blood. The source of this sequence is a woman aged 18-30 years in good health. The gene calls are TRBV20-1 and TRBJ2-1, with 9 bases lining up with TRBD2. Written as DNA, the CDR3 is TGCAGTGCAGGCTCCCTCAGCGGGGGGACTTACAATGAGCAGTTCTTC. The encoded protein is CSAGSLSGGTYNEQFF.